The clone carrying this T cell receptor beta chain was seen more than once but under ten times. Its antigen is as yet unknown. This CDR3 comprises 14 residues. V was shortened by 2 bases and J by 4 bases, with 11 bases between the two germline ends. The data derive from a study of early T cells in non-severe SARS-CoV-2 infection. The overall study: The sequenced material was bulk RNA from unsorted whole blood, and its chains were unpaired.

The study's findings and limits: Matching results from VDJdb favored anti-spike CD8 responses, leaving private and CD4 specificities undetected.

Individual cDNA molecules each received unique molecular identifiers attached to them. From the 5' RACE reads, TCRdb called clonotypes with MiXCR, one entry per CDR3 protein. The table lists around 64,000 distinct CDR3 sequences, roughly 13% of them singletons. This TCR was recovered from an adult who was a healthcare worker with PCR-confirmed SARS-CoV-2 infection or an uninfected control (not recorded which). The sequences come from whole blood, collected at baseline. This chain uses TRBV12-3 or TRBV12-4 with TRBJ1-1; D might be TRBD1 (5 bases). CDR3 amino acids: CASSLWQGTTEAFF. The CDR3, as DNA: TGTGCCAGCAGTTTATGGCAGGGAACCACTGAAGCTTTCTTT.